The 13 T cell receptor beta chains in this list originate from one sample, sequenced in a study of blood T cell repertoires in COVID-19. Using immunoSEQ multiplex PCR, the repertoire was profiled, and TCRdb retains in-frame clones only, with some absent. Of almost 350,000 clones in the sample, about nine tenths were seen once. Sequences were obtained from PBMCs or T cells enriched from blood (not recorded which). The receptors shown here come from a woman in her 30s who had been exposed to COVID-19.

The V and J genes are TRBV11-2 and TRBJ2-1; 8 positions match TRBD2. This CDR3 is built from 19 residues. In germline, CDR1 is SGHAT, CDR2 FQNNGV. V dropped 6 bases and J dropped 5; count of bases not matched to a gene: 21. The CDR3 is CASRVLPTLVSGSHNEQFF. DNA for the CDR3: TGTGCCAGCAGGGTACTTCCCACCTTAGTAAGCGGGAGCCACAATGAGCAGTTCTTC.

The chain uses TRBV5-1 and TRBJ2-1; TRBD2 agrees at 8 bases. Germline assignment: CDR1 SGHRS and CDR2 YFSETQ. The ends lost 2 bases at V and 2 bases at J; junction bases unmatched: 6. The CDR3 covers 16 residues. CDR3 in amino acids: CASSLAGVGAYNEQFF. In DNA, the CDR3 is TGCGCCAGCAGCTTAGCGGGAGTGGGGGCCTACAATGAGCAGTTCTTC.

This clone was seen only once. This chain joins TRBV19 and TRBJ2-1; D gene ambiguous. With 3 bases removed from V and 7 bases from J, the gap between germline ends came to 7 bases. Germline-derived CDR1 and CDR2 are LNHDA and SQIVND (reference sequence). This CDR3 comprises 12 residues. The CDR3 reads CASSIPPNEQFF. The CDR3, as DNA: TGTGCCAGTAGTATCCCCCCTAATGAGCAGTTCTTC.

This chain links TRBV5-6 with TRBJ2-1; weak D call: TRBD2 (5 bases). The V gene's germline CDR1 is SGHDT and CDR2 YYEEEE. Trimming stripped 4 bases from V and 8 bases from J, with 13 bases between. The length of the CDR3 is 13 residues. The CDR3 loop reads CASSPFLADEQFF. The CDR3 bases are TGTGCCAGCAGCCCGTTCCTAGCCGATGAGCAGTTCTTC.

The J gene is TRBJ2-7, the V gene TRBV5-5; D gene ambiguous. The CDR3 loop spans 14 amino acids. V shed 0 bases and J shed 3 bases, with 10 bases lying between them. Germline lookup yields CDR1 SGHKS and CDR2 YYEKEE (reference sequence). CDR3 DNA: TGTGCCAGCAGCTTGGCCGGAGAGAACTACGAGCAGTACTTC. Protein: CASSLAGENYEQYF.

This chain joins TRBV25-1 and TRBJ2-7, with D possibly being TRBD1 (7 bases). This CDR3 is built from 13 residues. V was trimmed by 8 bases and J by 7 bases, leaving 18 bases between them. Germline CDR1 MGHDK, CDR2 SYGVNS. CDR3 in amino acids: CASRQGLMREQYF. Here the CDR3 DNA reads TGTGCCAGCCGACAGGGACTCATGAGGGAGCAGTACTTC.

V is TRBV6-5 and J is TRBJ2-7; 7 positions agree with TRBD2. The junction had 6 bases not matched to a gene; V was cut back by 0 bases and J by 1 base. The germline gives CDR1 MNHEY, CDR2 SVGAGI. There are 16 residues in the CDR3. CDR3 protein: CASSYSGASGSYEQYF. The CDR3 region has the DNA TGTGCCAGCAGTTACTCTGGGGCTAGCGGTTCCTACGAGCAGTACTTC.

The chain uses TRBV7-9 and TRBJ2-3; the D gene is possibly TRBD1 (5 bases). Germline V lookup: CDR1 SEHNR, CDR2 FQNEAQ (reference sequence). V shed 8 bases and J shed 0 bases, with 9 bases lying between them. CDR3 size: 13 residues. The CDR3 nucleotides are TGTGCCAGCGGGGCCATTAGCACAGATACGCAGTATTTT. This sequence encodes CASGAISTDTQYF.

Here the CDR3 reads CASGLGLAGVGGTDTQYF. In DNA form, the CDR3 reads TGTGCTAGTGGTTTGGGACTAGCGGGAGTCGGGGGCACAGATACGCAGTATTTT. The chain has TRBV12-5 and TRBJ2-3, with 12 nucleotides matching TRBD2. CDR1 LGHNT and CDR2 FRNRAP come from the germline V gene. The CDR3 spans 18 residues. V gave up 1 base and J gave up 1 base; unmatched junction bases: 6.

The CDR3 here is CASSLVGPGQGNTIYF. CDR3 nucleotide sequence: TGTGCCAGCAGTTTAGTCGGTCCGGGACAGGGAAACACCATATATTTT. The chain combines TRBV27 with TRBJ1-3, with 7 nucleotides matching TRBD1. The V and J ends lost 2 bases and 4 bases, in that order; junction bases with no gene match: 8. The CDR3 sequence is 16 residues long. Germline CDR1 MNHEY, CDR2 SMNVEV (reference sequence).

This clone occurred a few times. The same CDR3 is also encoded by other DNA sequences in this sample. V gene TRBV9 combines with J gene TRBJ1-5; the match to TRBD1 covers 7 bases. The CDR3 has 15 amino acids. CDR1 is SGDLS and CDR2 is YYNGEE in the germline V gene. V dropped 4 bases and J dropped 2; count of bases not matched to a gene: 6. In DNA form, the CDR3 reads TGTGCCAGCAGCCCCCGGGACAGAGGCAATCAGCCCCAGCATTTT. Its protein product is CASSPRDRGNQPQHF.

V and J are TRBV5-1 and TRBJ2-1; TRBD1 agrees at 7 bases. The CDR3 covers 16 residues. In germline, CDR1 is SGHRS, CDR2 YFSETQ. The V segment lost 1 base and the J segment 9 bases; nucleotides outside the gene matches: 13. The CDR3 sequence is CASSLMLAGGEGEQFF. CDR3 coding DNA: TGCGCCAGCAGCTTGATGCTGGCAGGGGGAGAGGGTGAGCAGTTCTTC.

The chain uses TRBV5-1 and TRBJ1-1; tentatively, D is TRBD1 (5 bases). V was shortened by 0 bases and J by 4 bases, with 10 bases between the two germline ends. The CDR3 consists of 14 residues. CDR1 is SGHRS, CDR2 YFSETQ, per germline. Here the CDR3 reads CASSLVLGGTEAFF. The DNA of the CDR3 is TGCGCCAGCAGCTTGGTACTGGGGGGCACTGAAGCTTTCTTT.